These 28 T cell receptor beta chains originate from one sample sequenced in a study of T cells after yellow fever vaccination. TCRdb itself ran the 5' RACE reads through MiXCR, one entry per CDR3 protein. The sample consists of about 350,000 distinct CDR3 sequences, about 7.8% of them appearing once. Material: PBMCs, obtained about 41 days after the first yellow fever vaccination. These TCRs come from a man aged 18 to 30 who received the YFV17D yellow fever vaccine.

The chain joins TRBV6-1 to TRBJ1-1, with D uncertain. CDR3 length: 17 amino acids. The germline V gene has CDR1 MNHNS and CDR2 SASEGT. The V end lost 1 base, the J end lost 0 bases, and 15 bases lay between the germline ends. CDR3 in DNA: TGTGCCAGCAGTGAAGAGTTACAGATCTATATGAACACTGAAGCTTTCTTT. It yields the protein CASSEELQIYMNTEAFF.

A remark on this clonotype: The germline gene is not matched at one end of the junction; a read error may be the cause. The CDR3 reads CTSSLNAGPTYEQYF. The DNA for the CDR3 is TGTACCAGCAGCTTAAACGCAGGGCCCACCTACGAGCAGTACTTC. The chain links TRBV7-8 to TRBJ2-7; TRBD1 is a possible D gene (5 bases). This CDR3 has 15 residues. Germline-derived CDR1 and CDR2 are SGHVS and FQNEAQ. Together with reference TRBV7-8 and TRBJ2-7, the CDR3 gives the full variable domain: GAGVSQSPRYKVAKRGQDVALRCDPISGHVSLFWYQQALGQGPEFLTYFQNEAQLDKSGLPSDRFFAERPEGSVSTLKIQRTQQEDSAVYLCTSSLNAGPTYEQYFGPGTRLTVT.

This clonotype was counted only a few times. This chain uses TRBV2 with TRBJ2-2; TRBD2 matches at 9 bases. The CDR3 length is 16 residues. V was pared by 4 bases and J by 6 bases, with 9 bases of the junction left unmatched. The germline gives CDR1 SNHLY, CDR2 FYNNEI. CDR3 nucleotide sequence: TGTGCCAGCAGTGTTGAATCTAGCGGGGCCGCCGGGGAGCTGTTTTTT. It encodes CASSVESSGAAGELFF.

The rearrangement links TRBV3-1 to TRBJ2-7; TRBD1 is a possible D gene (5 bases). V lost 0 bases, J lost 2 bases, and 14 bases lay in between. CDR1 and CDR2 from the germline V gene are LGHDT and YNNKEL (reference sequence). CDR3 length equals 16 residues. CDR3 in DNA: TGTGCCAGCAGCCAAGATACAGGCCCGGAGACCTACGAGCAGTACTTC. Translation gives CASSQDTGPETYEQYF.

The chain is built from TRBV12-3 or TRBV12-4 and TRBJ1-2, with D perhaps TRBD1 (6 bases). The CDR3 is 14 amino acids. V lost 6 bases and J lost 4, with 15 bases in between. The CDR3 DNA is TGTGCCAGCAGCCCGAGACAGGATATCTATGGCTACACCTTC. Translating gives CASSPRQDIYGYTF.

The genes are TRBV5-1 and TRBJ2-3; D is possibly TRBD2 (5 bases). The CDR3 totals 13 residues. Germline V gene lookup returns CDR1 SGHRS and CDR2 YFSETQ. Trimming pared 4 bases from V and 6 bases from J, leaving 12 bases between. The CDR3 coding sequence is TGCGCCAGCAGCATCCTAGCAGACGATACGCAGTATTTT. Its translation is CASSILADDTQYF.

The genes are TRBV5-5 and TRBJ2-5, with D unclear. Trimming removed 2 bases from V and 5 bases from J, with 10 bases in between. CDR3 length: 13 residues. Looked up from germline, CDR1 is SGHKS and CDR2 is YYEKEE (reference sequence). The CDR3 nucleotides are TGTGCCAGCAGCTTCACACCCGGGGAGACCCAGTACTTC. Translating it yields CASSFTPGETQYF.

The gene calls are TRBV19 and TRBJ1-6, with D uncertain. CDR3 length equals 13 residues. From germline, CDR1 is LNHDA and CDR2 SQIVND (reference sequence). Deletions cut 5 bases from V and 5 bases from J, with 7 bases between. CDR3 sequence: CASSLGHNSPLHF. CDR3 nucleotides: TGTGCCAGTAGTTTGGGTCATAATTCACCCCTCCACTTT. Looking up the rest from reference TRBV19 and TRBJ1-6 gives the full variable domain: DGGITQSPKYLFRKEGQNVTLSCEQNLNHDAMYWYRQDPGQGLRLIYYSQIVNDFQKGDIAEGYSVSREKKESFPLTVTSAQKNPTAFYLCASSLGHNSPLHFGNGTRLTVT.

This chain links TRBV5-1 with TRBJ2-7; possible D gene TRBD1, 5 bases. Per germline, CDR1 SGHRS and CDR2 YFSETQ. V gave up 0 bases and J gave up 3 bases, with 16 bases separating them. CDR3 size: 16 residues. As DNA, the CDR3 is TGCGCCAGCAGCTTGGTTCCGCAGCAGGGCGGCTACGAGCAGTACTTC. Its protein is CASSLVPQQGGYEQYF.

The J gene is TRBJ2-1, the V gene TRBV18, with D uncertain. Germline-derived CDR1 and CDR2 are KGHSH and LQKENI. Trimming left V 4 bases short and J 5 bases short, with 9 bases between. This CDR3 has 13 residues. As DNA, the CDR3 is TGTGCCAGCTCACTGAGGAGCGACAATGAGCAGTTCTTC. Translation: CASSLRSDNEQFF.

This clonotype was detected many times. The chain combines TRBV4-1 with TRBJ2-3, with D tentatively TRBD1 (5 bases). V shed 2 bases and J shed 4 bases, with 16 bases lying between them. This CDR3 has 16 amino acids. The germline V gene has CDR1 MGHRA and CDR2 YSYEKL. CDR3 sequence reads: CASSQQETEAADTQYF. The CDR3 coding sequence is TGCGCCAGCAGCCAACAGGAGACAGAGGCGGCAGATACGCAGTATTTT.

V and J are TRBV13 and TRBJ2-7; 8 bases line up with TRBD1. The germline gives CDR1 PRHDT, CDR2 FYEKMQ (reference sequence). The length of the CDR3 is 15 residues. Losses at the gene ends were 6 bases for V and 0 bases for J; bases not matched to a gene: 7. The DNA for the CDR3 is TGTGCCAGCAGTCGAATTACAGGGGGCTCCTACGAGCAGTACTTC. The encoded protein is CASSRITGGSYEQYF.

The V and J genes are TRBV11-1 and TRBJ2-1, with 7 bases lining up with TRBD2. The V gene end was trimmed by 1 base and the J gene end by 7 bases; junction bases not matched to a gene: 16. The CDR3 runs to 18 residues. CDR1 and CDR2 (germline): SGHAT, FQDESV (reference sequence). The CDR3 bases are TGTGCCAGCAGCTTAGTGGGGAGGGGCAGGGATTTTTCAAATGAGCAGTTCTTC. Its translation is CASSLVGRGRDFSNEQFF.

This clonotype showed up many times. Here the CDR3 reads CASRGDLNTGELFF. The CDR3 DNA sequence: TGTGCCAGCAGGGGTGACCTTAACACCGGGGAGCTGTTTTTT. The J gene is TRBJ2-2, the V gene TRBV12-3 or TRBV12-4; D is uncertain. This CDR3 contains 14 residues. V lost 6 bases to trimming and J lost 2 bases, with 10 bases between them.

This clonotype has more than one count but fewer than ten. The genes are TRBV4-2 and TRBJ2-1; perhaps TRBD2 as D (5 bases). This CDR3 is 15 amino acids long. Germline V lookup: CDR1 LGHNA, CDR2 YNFKEQ. Trimming took off 5 bases at V and 6 bases at J, with 17 bases between the two ends. The chain's CDR3 is CASSDTLVPFNEQFF. Here the CDR3 DNA reads TGTGCCAGCAGCGACACACTAGTTCCGTTCAATGAGCAGTTCTTC.

V gene TRBV5-5 combines with J gene TRBJ2-7; D not certain. Per germline, CDR1 SGHKS and CDR2 YYEKEE (reference sequence). This CDR3 comprises 17 residues. Trimming left V 5 bases short and J 7 bases short, with 28 bases between. CDR3 DNA sequence: TGTGCCAGCAGTTCCGCGCCCGGGCTAGGCTTATCTGGGGAGCAGTACGTC. Translated, it gives CASSSAPGLGLSGEQYV.

The chain couples TRBV6-2 or TRBV6-3 to TRBJ1-2; no clear D gene. Germline CDR1 reads MNHEY; CDR2 reads SVGEGT. V was pared by 5 bases and J by 7 bases, with 11 bases between. The CDR3 extends over 12 amino acids. CDR3 in DNA: TGTGCCAGCAGTCTCCTTGAGTCTGGCTACACCTTC. It translates to CASSLLESGYTF.

The CDR3 DNA follows: TGTGCCAGCAGCGAAAGGGACATTTTGAACACCGGGGAGCTGTTTTTT. It translates to CASSERDILNTGELFF. The J gene is TRBJ2-2, the V gene TRBV9, with a weak D call TRBD1 (6 bases). Germline V gene sequence: CDR1 SGDLS, CDR2 YYNGEE. The CDR3 is 16 amino acids. V lost 3 bases to trimming and J lost 1 base, with 13 bases between them.

This clonotype was counted a few times. The chain employs TRBV6-1 and TRBJ2-2, with 10 nucleotides matching TRBD2. With 6 bases clipped from V and 4 bases from J, the junction kept 5 bases outside the gene matches. Germline CDR1 is MNHNS and CDR2 is SASEGT. The CDR3 consists of 15 residues. This CDR3 reads CASRRLAGRTGELFF. The CDR3 DNA reads as TGTGCCAGCAGACGACTAGCGGGTCGCACCGGGGAGCTGTTTTTT.

This clonotype was seen ten or more times. This sequence joins TRBV21-1 and TRBJ2-7; whether TRBD1, the table's D call, matches the DNA was not checked. TRBV21-1 is annotated as a pseudogene. The CDR3 consists of 15 residues. CDR3 DNA: TGTGCCAGCAGCAAACCCGGTTCCGTCGCCTACGAGCAGTACGTC. It is translated as CASSKPGSVAYEQYV.

The V gene is TRBV20-1, the J gene TRBJ1-3, with D uncertain. The germline gives CDR1 DFQATT, CDR2 SNEGSKA (reference sequence). The germline V and J ends were trimmed by 5 bases and 4 bases, with 6 bases remaining between them. The CDR3 totals 11 residues. The CDR3 loop reads CSAPLGNTIYF. In DNA form, the CDR3 reads TGCAGTGCTCCCTTGGGAAACACCATATATTTT.

This clonotype occurred a few times. This sequence joins TRBV7-2 and TRBJ2-2; the D gene is possibly TRBD2 (5 bases). Trimming took 4 bases from V and 5 from J, leaving 14 bases between them. Looked up from germline, CDR1 is SGHTA and CDR2 is FQGNSA. The CDR3 loop spans 15 amino acids. The DNA for the CDR3 is TGTGCCAGCAGCTCCTCCGCTCGGGGTACCGGGGAGCTGTTTTTT. Translating it yields CASSSSARGTGELFF.

The sample holds a few counts of this clonotype. The chain couples TRBV7-2 to TRBJ2-4; D unresolved. Germline V gives CDR1 SGHTA, CDR2 FQGNSA. The CDR3 is 14 amino acids. V lost 7 bases, J lost 2 bases, and 12 bases lay in between. DNA of the CDR3: TGTGCCAGCACGCCGGCGTTCTCCAAAAACATTCAGTACTTC. Its translation: CASTPAFSKNIQYF. The full variable domain, completed using reference TRBV7-2 and TRBJ2-4, is GAGVSQSPSNKVTEKGKDVELRCDPISGHTALYWYRQSLGQGLEFLIYFQGNSAPDKSGLPSDRFSAERTGGSVSTLTIQRTQQEDSAVYLCASTPAFSKNIQYFGAGTRLSVL.

The chain carries TRBV10-3 and TRBJ2-1, with D unresolved. CDR3 length: 13 amino acids. V lost 2 bases and J lost 9, with 11 bases in between. Germline lookup yields CDR1 ENHRY and CDR2 SYGVKD. The CDR3 here is CAISEPRLIEQFF. The CDR3 nucleotides read TGTGCCATCAGTGAGCCGAGACTGATTGAGCAGTTCTTC.

In this sample, this clonotype turned up a few times. The J gene is TRBJ1-6, the V gene TRBV7-2; 9 bases are a match to TRBD1. Trimming at V came to 5 bases and at J to 7 bases, leaving 3 bases not matched to a gene. The CDR3 spans 14 residues. Germline V gene lookup returns CDR1 SGHTA and CDR2 FQGNSA. The CDR3 is CASSVGTGNSPLHF. The CDR3 region has the DNA TGTGCCAGCAGCGTAGGGACAGGGAATTCACCCCTCCACTTT.

This clonotype was detected many times. This sequence joins TRBV4-3 and TRBJ2-3, with D maybe TRBD2 (6 bases). This CDR3 is 14 amino acids long. V was shortened by 5 bases and J by 4 bases, with 13 bases between the two germline ends. CDR1 and CDR2 from the germline V gene are LGHNA and YSLEER. The DNA for the CDR3 is TGCGCCAGCAGCTCGGGACGGGAGCCAGATACGCAGTATTTT. It specifies CASSSGREPDTQYF.

The chain links TRBV18 to TRBJ1-1; D gene unclear. The CDR3 runs to 17 residues. CDR1 KGHSH and CDR2 LQKENI come from the germline V gene. The V end was cut by 1 base, the J end by 1 base, with 16 bases between. As DNA, the CDR3 is TGTGCCAGCTCACCACAAACGGGGAGATTCAGGAACACTGAAGCTTTCTTT. It specifies CASSPQTGRFRNTEAFF.

A few counts support this clonotype. The V gene is TRBV28, the J gene TRBJ2-7; no clear D gene. The germline V gene has CDR1 MDHEN and CDR2 SYDVKM. V was clipped by 5 bases and J by 1 base, with 9 bases between them. This CDR3 spans 13 amino acids. The CDR3 here is CASSGLTSYEQYV. The CDR3 coding sequence is TGTGCCAGCAGTGGTTTAACTTCCTACGAGCAGTACGTC.